Shown below are 15 T cell receptor beta chains from a single sample sequenced in a study of blood T cells in healthy people across ages. A second PCR, run for roughly 7 to 11 cycles, used a sample-barcoded 5' primer plus a J-beta primer mix. TCRdb used MiXCR to reprocess the 5' RACE reads, holding one entry per CDR3 protein. The sample has approximately 820,000 distinct CDR3 sequences, around 43% seen once. Material: blood. Source of these receptors: a man between 60 and 75 years old in good health.

V and J are TRBV6-2 or TRBV6-3 and TRBJ2-5; possible D gene TRBD2, 6 bases. V shed 1 base and J shed 4 bases, with 10 bases lying between them. Germline-derived CDR1 and CDR2 are MNHEY and SVGEGT. The length of the CDR3 is 14 residues. In DNA form, the CDR3 reads TGTGCCAGCAGTTACTGGGGAGGTGGAGAGACCCAGTACTTC. It codes for CASSYWGGGETQYF.

The chain links TRBV12-3 or TRBV12-4 to TRBJ2-5; D perhaps matches TRBD1 (5 bases). The ends were cut back, 3 bases at V and 1 base at J, with 12 bases in the middle. The CDR3 spans 15 residues. The CDR3 DNA reads as TGTGCCAGCAGTTTGGCAGGGTGGCCCCAAGAGACCCAGTACTTC. Translating it yields CASSLAGWPQETQYF.

This clonotype was seen a handful of times. The chain employs TRBV5-4 and TRBJ2-7; 7 nucleotides line up with TRBD1. There are 14 residues in the CDR3. Germline-derived CDR1 and CDR2 are SGHNT and YYREEE (reference sequence). V was clipped by 4 bases and J by 7 bases; unmatched bases: 11. CDR3 region: CASSPPDGTEEQYF. The CDR3 nucleotides are TGTGCCAGCAGCCCTCCCGACGGGACAGAAGAGCAGTACTTC.

The gene calls are TRBV4-1 and TRBJ1-5; the D is unclear. Trimming took 0 bases from V and 6 from J, leaving 9 bases between them. The CDR3 consists of 14 residues. Germline V CDR1 and CDR2: MGHRA, YSYEKL. CDR3 nucleotides: TGCGCCAGCAGCCAAGATCCAGGTGGTCAGCCCCAGCATTTT. It yields the protein CASSQDPGGQPQHF.

In its sample, this clonotype was seen a few times. V and J are TRBV28 and TRBJ1-2, with D maybe TRBD1 (5 bases). Trimming took 9 bases from V and 5 from J, leaving 16 bases between them. Germline V gives CDR1 MDHEN, CDR2 SYDVKM. The CDR3 length is 13 residues. CDR3 loop: CASGHPELYGYTF. DNA for the CDR3: TGTGCCAGTGGACACCCGGAATTATATGGCTACACCTTC.

This clonotype was counted only a few times. V and J are TRBV7-2 and TRBJ2-1; 9 bases line up with TRBD2. V shed 5 bases, J shed 7 bases, and the junction held 6 bases outside the gene matches. The length of the CDR3 is 14 residues. In germline, CDR1 is SGHTA, CDR2 FQGNSA. Here the CDR3 DNA reads TGTGCCAGCAGCGTTGGACTAGCGCTAAATGAGCAGTTCTTC. It is translated as CASSVGLALNEQFF.

This clonotype turned up a few times. The rearrangement links TRBV20-1 to TRBJ1-1; no clear D gene. The V and J ends lost 5 bases and 4 bases respectively, with 11 bases between them. Germline CDR1 reads DFQATT; CDR2 reads SNEGSKA (reference sequence). This CDR3 is built from 12 residues. CDR3 residues: CSAPEAGTEAFF. For the CDR3, the DNA is TGCAGTGCTCCAGAGGCGGGCACTGAAGCTTTCTTT.

The rearrangement uses TRBV20-1 and TRBJ2-1, with a weak D call TRBD1 (6 bases). The J call is uncertain, as TRBJ2-7 better fits the DNA end. The CDR3 extends over 15 amino acids. Germline CDR1 and CDR2: DFQATT and SNEGSKA (reference sequence). The CDR3 is CSARDSPGAYNEQYF. In nucleotides, the CDR3 is TGCAGTGCTAGAGATTCCCCAGGGGCCTACAATGAGCAGTACTTC.

This chain links TRBV29-1 with TRBJ2-2; D gene ambiguous. This CDR3 comprises 13 residues. Trimming shortened V by 8 bases and J by 1 base, and 11 bases separated the two germline ends. Germline V gene data show CDR1 as SQVTM and CDR2 as ANQGSEA. CDR3 region: CSIDTMNTGELFF. Written as DNA, the CDR3 is TGCAGCATAGACACAATGAACACCGGGGAGCTGTTTTTT.

Details on this clonotype: Mismatch with germline at one junction end may stem from a read error. The rearrangement joins TRBV27 to TRBJ2-2; tentative D call: TRBD1 (6 bases). Germline values: CDR1 MNHEY, CDR2 SMNVEV (reference sequence). The CDR3 covers 16 residues. DNA for the CDR3: TGTGCCAACAGTTTATCGCAGACAGGACGCACCGGGGAGCTGTTTTTT. It codes for CANSLSQTGRTGELFF.

This chain joins TRBV6-4 and TRBJ1-5; a weak D match, TRBD1 (5 bases). This CDR3 has 13 amino acids. CDR1 MRHNA and CDR2 SNTAGT come from the germline V gene. Between the trimmed V and J ends, which lost 5 bases and 6 bases, there was a span of 11 bases. The CDR3 loop is CASSTGQGQPQHF. The CDR3 nucleotides are TGTGCCAGCAGTACAGGACAAGGTCAGCCCCAGCATTTT.

This rearrangement joins TRBV20-1 to TRBJ1-5; unclear D gene. CDR1 is DFQATT and CDR2 is SNEGSKA in the germline V gene (reference sequence). V was clipped by 3 bases and J by 5 bases, with 14 bases between them. This CDR3 has 14 residues. Written as DNA, the CDR3 is TGCAGTGCTAGTTTTAGCCCCGGCGATCAGCCCCAGCATTTT. Translating it yields CSASFSPGDQPQHF.

The genes are TRBV4-3 and TRBJ2-4; 11 bases match TRBD2. The J call is doubtful: the DNA matches TRBJ2-7 better. The CDR3 spans 17 residues. In germline, CDR1 is LGHNA, CDR2 YSLEER. CDR3 nucleotides: TGCGCCAGCAGCACGACTAGCGGGGCAGTAGGACACTACGAGCAGTACTTC. Protein: CASSTTSGAVGHYEQYF.

The genes are TRBV29-1 and TRBJ2-1, with D perhaps given as TRBD1 or TRBD2 (6 bases each). Trimming took off 6 bases at V and 0 bases at J, with 15 bases between the two ends. The CDR3 is 15 amino acids. CDR1 SQVTM and CDR2 ANQGSEA come from the germline V gene. The CDR3 sequence: CSVAKGGNSYNEQFF. As DNA, the CDR3 is TGCAGCGTGGCTAAAGGGGGGAACTCCTACAATGAGCAGTTCTTC.

The CDR3 nucleotides read TGTGCCAGCAGCTTCTTTCCTGGTACGGGGGGCGCGGAGACCCAGTACTTC. Protein: CASSFFPGTGGAETQYF. V and J are TRBV7-2 and TRBJ2-7; TRBD2 might be the D (7 bases). The DNA matches TRBJ2-5 better at its end, which makes the J call doubtful. The CDR3 loop spans 17 amino acids. Per germline, CDR1 SGHTA and CDR2 FQGNSA.